This entry is about one TCR beta chain. Its target is not known. Per germline, CDR1 LGHNA and CDR2 YNFKEQ. The CDR3 is made up of 15 amino acids. V lost 1 base and J lost 3; bases outside the gene matches: 3. This sample was included in a study of CD8+ T cells in alopecia areata. Study-level findings and limits: Normal skin contains resident alphabeta T cells, and these are also sequenced in scalp samples. Sharing of TCRs across patients appeared less clear than in mice, possibly for HLA-related reasons.

The sample's treatment: oral pan-JAK inhibitor, 5-10 mg twice daily. Sampling of alopecia areata patients yielded lesional scalp punch biopsies as well as peripheral blood. TCR sequencing used cDNA made by reverse transcription of extracted RNA. Sequencing was performed with immunoSEQ multiplex PCR; in TCRdb, only in-frame clones are kept and a portion is missing. Here the sample spans about 200,000 clones, roughly 50% being singletons. The receptor was isolated from a human donor with alopecia areata. The V gene is TRBV4-2, the J gene TRBJ1-2; TRBD1 aligns across 9 bases. This specimen was CD4+ T cells sorted from blood, taken at week 24, from a patient treated with tofacitinib. The CDR3 sequence is CASSQGQGEDYGYTF. The CDR3 region has the DNA TGTGCCAGCAGCCAAGGACAGGGGGAAGACTATGGCTACACCTTC.